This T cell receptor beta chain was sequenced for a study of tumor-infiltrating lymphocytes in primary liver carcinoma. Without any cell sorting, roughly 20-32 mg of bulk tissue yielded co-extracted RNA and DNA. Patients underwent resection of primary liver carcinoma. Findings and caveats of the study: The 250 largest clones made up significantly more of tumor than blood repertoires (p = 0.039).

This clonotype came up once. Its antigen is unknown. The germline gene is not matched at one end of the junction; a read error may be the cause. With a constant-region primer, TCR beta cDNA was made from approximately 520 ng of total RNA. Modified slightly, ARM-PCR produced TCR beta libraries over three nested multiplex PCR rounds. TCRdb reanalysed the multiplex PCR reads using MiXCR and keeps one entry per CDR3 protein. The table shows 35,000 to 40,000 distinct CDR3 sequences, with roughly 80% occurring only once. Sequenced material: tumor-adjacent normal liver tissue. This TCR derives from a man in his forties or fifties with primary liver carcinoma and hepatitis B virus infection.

The CDR3 DNA is TGCAGCGTTCGATGGGGCGCGACTGGAGCTCTATTT. Protein sequence: CSVRWGATGALF. This chain links TRBV29-1 with TRBJ1-1, with D maybe TRBD1 (5 bases). Germline V gene data show CDR1 as SQVTM and CDR2 as ANQGSEA. The CDR3 contains 12 residues.